The clone carrying this T cell receptor beta chain was counted many times. Antigen unknown. Findings of the study overall: Tumor memory CD4+ T cell TCR gene usage was found to cluster with blood and lymph node memory CD4+ cells and with lymph node naive CD4+ cells. The larger cohort examined one V-J beta rearrangement, not whole repertoires. Tumor Tregs overlapped most with tumor, then blood, naive CD4+ cells.

Germline CDR1 reads MNHEY; CDR2 reads SVGAGI. Trimming left V 8 bases short and J 0 bases short, with 14 bases between. This CDR3 contains 14 residues. After constant-region reverse-primer amplification, full-length variable regions underwent semi-nested PCR with Nested Universal Primer A. In TCRdb, the 5' RACE reads were re-called with MiXCR into one record per CDR3 protein. This sample has tens of thousands of distinct CDR3 sequences, with more than 15% found just once. The V call is TRBV6-5, the J call TRBJ2-7; a possible D gene is TRBD1 (6 bases). The specimen was naive CD4+ T cells sorted from blood. This sample's subset: naive CD4+ T cells, CD4+CD45RA+CD25-. The sequence came from a female donor with breast cancer. The chain's CDR3 is CASSGTLSSYEQYF. As DNA, the CDR3 is TGTGCCAGCTCCGGGACATTGAGCTCCTACGAGCAGTACTTC.